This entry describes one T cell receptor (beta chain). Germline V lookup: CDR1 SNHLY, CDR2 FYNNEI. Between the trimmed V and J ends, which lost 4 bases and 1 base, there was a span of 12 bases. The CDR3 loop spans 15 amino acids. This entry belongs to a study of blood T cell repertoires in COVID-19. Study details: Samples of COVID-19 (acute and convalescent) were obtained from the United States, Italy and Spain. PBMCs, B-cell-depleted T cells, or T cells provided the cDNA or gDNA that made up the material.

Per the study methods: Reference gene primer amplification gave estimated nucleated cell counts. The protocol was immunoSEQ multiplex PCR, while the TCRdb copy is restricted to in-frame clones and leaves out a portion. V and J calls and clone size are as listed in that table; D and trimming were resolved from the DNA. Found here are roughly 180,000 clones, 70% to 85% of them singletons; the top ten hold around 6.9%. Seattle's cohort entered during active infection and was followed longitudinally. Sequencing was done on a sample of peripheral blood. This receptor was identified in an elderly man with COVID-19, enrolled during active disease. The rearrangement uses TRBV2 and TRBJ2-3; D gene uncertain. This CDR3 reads CASSAQSLGTDTQYF. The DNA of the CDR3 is TGTGCCAGCAGTGCACAGTCACTGGGCACAGATACGCAGTATTTT.